The rows below give T cell receptor beta chains drawn from one sample of a study of patients and donors after allogeneic stem cell transplantation. TCRdb fed the RT-PCR reads into MiXCR, producing one record per CDR3 protein. Among 98,000 or so distinct CDR3 sequences, 35% to 45% were seen once, and the ten largest hold around 27%. Input material: blood, either unsorted or a sorted T cell fraction (not recorded which). The receptors were gathered from a human donor who was either an allogeneic HSCT recipient or a stem cell or donor lymphocyte infusion donor (not recorded which). It is not recorded whose cells these are; they may come from a transplant donor. Both conserved end residues are part of each CDR3. Fields, in order: J gene, V gene, clone size, D gene, CDR3 protein, CDR3 DNA. A D gene is named only where the DNA matches it firmly. Clone size is not always given. Where it is, it says once, few, many or a class for expanded clones.

j_call: TRBJ1-2
v_call: TRBV20-1
clone_size: few
d_call: .
cdr3_aa: CSARSPGPKNYGYTF
cdr3_nt: TGCAGTGCTAGGTCCCCCGGGCCGAAAAACTATGGCTACACCTTC

j_call: TRBJ2-1
v_call: TRBV12-3/TRBV12-4
clone_size: .
d_call: TRBD1
cdr3_aa: CASSPTPQGVFGQFF
cdr3_nt: TGTGCCAGCAGTCCTACCCCTCAGGGGGTTTTCGGGCAGTTCTTC

j_call: TRBJ2-1
v_call: TRBV12-3/TRBV12-4
clone_size: few
d_call: .
cdr3_aa: CASSLGTAYNEQFF
cdr3_nt: TGTGCCAGCAGTTTAGGGACTGCCTACAATGAGCAGTTCTTC

j_call: TRBJ1-1
v_call: TRBV20-1
clone_size: .
d_call: .
cdr3_aa: CSARDSGDLEAFF
cdr3_nt: TGCAGTGCTAGAGATTCGGGGGACCTTGAAGCTTTCTTT

j_call: TRBJ2-7
v_call: TRBV15
clone_size: once
d_call: .
cdr3_aa: CATGTHSYEQYF
cdr3_nt: TGTGCCACCGGGACACACTCCTACGAGCAGTACTTC

j_call: TRBJ1-6
v_call: TRBV2
clone_size: few
d_call: .
cdr3_aa: CATMGQVAYNSPLHF
cdr3_nt: TGTGCCACCATGGGTCAAGTGGCCTATAATTCACCCCTCCACTTT

j_call: TRBJ1-2
v_call: TRBV6-2/TRBV6-3
clone_size: .
d_call: .
cdr3_aa: CASSYPGGYTF
cdr3_nt: TGTGCCAGCAGTTACCCCGGTGGCTACACCTTC

j_call: TRBJ2-1
v_call: TRBV4-2
clone_size: .
d_call: .
cdr3_aa: CASSQGSQILQSEQFF
cdr3_nt: TGTGCCAGCAGCCAAGGTAGTCAGATATTACAATCTGAGCAGTTCTTC

j_call: TRBJ2-7
v_call: TRBV20-1
clone_size: few
d_call: .
cdr3_aa: CSAPTGVSYEQYF
cdr3_nt: TGCAGTGCTCCAACGGGTGTCTCCTACGAGCAGTACTTC

j_call: TRBJ1-2
v_call: TRBV6-5
clone_size: .
d_call: .
cdr3_aa: CASSPTQNYGYTF
cdr3_nt: TGTGCCAGCAGCCCAACACAAAACTATGGCTACACCTTC

j_call: TRBJ1-4
v_call: TRBV7-2
clone_size: .
d_call: .
cdr3_aa: CASSYNKRKLFF
cdr3_nt: TGTGCCAGCAGCTACAACAAGAGAAAACTGTTTTTT

j_call: TRBJ2-1
v_call: TRBV27
clone_size: .
d_call: .
cdr3_aa: CASSLGGSYYNEQFF
cdr3_nt: TGTGCCAGCAGTTTAGGTGGGAGCTACTACAATGAGCAGTTCTTC

j_call: TRBJ2-5
v_call: TRBV10-3
clone_size: .
d_call: .
cdr3_aa: CAISWRAQETQYF
cdr3_nt: TGTGCCATCAGTTGGAGGGCCCAAGAGACCCAGTACTTC

j_call: TRBJ2-7
v_call: TRBV28
clone_size: .
d_call: .
cdr3_aa: CASRPMGRSYEQYF
cdr3_nt: TGTGCCAGCAGGCCGATGGGAAGGTCCTACGAGCAGTACTTC

j_call: TRBJ1-5
v_call: TRBV2
clone_size: few
d_call: .
cdr3_aa: CASKGGPGAQPQHF
cdr3_nt: TGTGCCAGCAAGGGGGGCCCGGGGGCTCAGCCCCAGCATTTT

j_call: TRBJ2-1
v_call: TRBV20-1
clone_size: .
d_call: TRBD2
cdr3_aa: CSADPSGSHEQFF
cdr3_nt: TGCAGTGCCGATCCTAGCGGGAGCCATGAGCAGTTCTTC

j_call: TRBJ2-7
v_call: TRBV9
clone_size: .
d_call: .
cdr3_aa: CASSVDLLGDRRNF
cdr3_nt: TGTGCCAGCAGCGTAGACCTCCTAGGGGACCGCAGGAACTTC

j_call: TRBJ2-5
v_call: TRBV28
clone_size: .
d_call: .
cdr3_aa: CASSLSGIQETQYF
cdr3_nt: TGTGCCAGCAGTTTATCGGGGATCCAAGAGACCCAGTACTTC

j_call: TRBJ2-2
v_call: TRBV6-5
clone_size: .
d_call: .
cdr3_aa: CASMILAVNTGELFF
cdr3_nt: TGTGCCAGCATGATCCTCGCAGTGAACACCGGGGAGCTGTTTTTT

j_call: TRBJ2-1
v_call: TRBV7-2
clone_size: few
d_call: TRBD1
cdr3_aa: CASSLRAGQEFYNEQFF
cdr3_nt: TGTGCCAGCAGCTTAAGGGCGGGACAGGAGTTCTACAATGAGCAGTTCTTC

j_call: TRBJ2-3
v_call: TRBV7-2
clone_size: few
d_call: TRBD1
cdr3_aa: CASSLTSGGLPDTQYF
cdr3_nt: TGTGCCAGCAGCTTAACCTCAGGGGGCCTGCCAGATACGCAGTATTTT

j_call: TRBJ1-6
v_call: TRBV11-2
clone_size: .
d_call: TRBD1
cdr3_aa: CASSHRDRGNSPLHF
cdr3_nt: TGTGCCAGCAGCCACCGGGACAGGGGCAATTCACCCCTCCACTTT

j_call: TRBJ2-1
v_call: TRBV20-1
clone_size: once
d_call: TRBD2
cdr3_aa: CRTLAGGGEQFF
cdr3_nt: TGCAGGACATTAGCGGGAGGGGGTGAGCAGTTCTTC

j_call: TRBJ1-4
v_call: TRBV28
clone_size: few
d_call: .
cdr3_aa: CASSSPGGGEKLFF
cdr3_nt: TGTGCCAGCAGTTCCCCGGGGGGAGGAGAAAAACTGTTTTTT